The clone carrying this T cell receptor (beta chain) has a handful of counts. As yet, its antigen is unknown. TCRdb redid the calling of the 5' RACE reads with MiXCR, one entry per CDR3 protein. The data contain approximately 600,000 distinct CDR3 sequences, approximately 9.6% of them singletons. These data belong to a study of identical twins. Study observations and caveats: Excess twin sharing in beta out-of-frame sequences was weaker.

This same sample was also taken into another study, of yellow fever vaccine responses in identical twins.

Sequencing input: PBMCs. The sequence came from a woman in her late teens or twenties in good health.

CDR3 amino acids: CASSSRGEKGASREQYF. The CDR3 coding sequence is TGTGCCAGCAGCTCCCGAGGGGAGAAGGGGGCGTCGAGGGAGCAGTACTTC. This sequence joins TRBV7-9 and TRBJ2-7; 7 bases match TRBD1. The V gene end was trimmed by 4 bases and the J gene end by 7 bases; junction bases not matched to a gene: 19. The germline V gene encodes CDR1 SEHNR and CDR2 FQNEAQ (reference sequence). The CDR3 is 17 amino acids.